This T cell receptor beta chain is drawn from a study of cytomegalovirus exposure and HLA in healthy donors. Turning to the study itself: Out of fewer than 400 genotyped donors, about 81% belonged to the Caucasian-associated ancestry cluster. Study-level findings and limits: Sequencing likely produced, as an artifact, a cluster of highly shared sequence variants.

Concerning this clone itself: The antigen is unknown.

Healthy bone marrow donors made up the donors. Nominally healthy donors provided the samples, though records likely missed some immune exposures. The V gene end was trimmed by 2 bases and the J gene end by 5 bases; junction bases not matched to a gene: 3. In germline, CDR1 is KGHSH, CDR2 LQKENI. There are 14 residues in the CDR3. A multiplex PCR was run with 60 Vbeta primers and 13 Jbeta primers. The protocol was immunoSEQ multiplex PCR, while the TCRdb copy is restricted to in-frame clones and leaves out a portion. Of 150,000 to 200,000 clones in the sample, roughly 70% are singletons; the top ten hold approximately 5.6%.

V gene TRBV18 combines with J gene TRBJ2-5, with 9 bases that match TRBD1. The sample taken for sequencing was PBMCs. The sequence was obtained from a woman aged 18 to 35 in good health and CMV-seropositive. The CDR3 nucleotides read TGTGCCAGCTCACCAGACAGGGGGGCGGAGACCCAGTACTTC. Its translation: CASSPDRGAETQYF.